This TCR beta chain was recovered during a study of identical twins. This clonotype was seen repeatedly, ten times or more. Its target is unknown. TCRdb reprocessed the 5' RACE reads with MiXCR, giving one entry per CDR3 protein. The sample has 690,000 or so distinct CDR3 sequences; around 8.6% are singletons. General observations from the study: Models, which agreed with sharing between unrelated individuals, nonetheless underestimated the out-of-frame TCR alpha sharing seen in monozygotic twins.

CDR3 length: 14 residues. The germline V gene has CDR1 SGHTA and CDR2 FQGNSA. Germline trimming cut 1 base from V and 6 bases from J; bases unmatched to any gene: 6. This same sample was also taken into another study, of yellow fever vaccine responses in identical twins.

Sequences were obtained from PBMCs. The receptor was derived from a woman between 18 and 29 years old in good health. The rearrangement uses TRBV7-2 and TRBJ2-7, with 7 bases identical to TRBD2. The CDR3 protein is CASSLGSGGREQYF. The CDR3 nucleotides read TGTGCCAGCAGCTTAGGATCGGGAGGACGCGAGCAGTACTTC.